The T cell receptor beta chain under discussion was sequenced for a study of cytomegalovirus exposure and HLA in healthy donors. Regarding the study as a whole: What TCR beta sequences reportedly achieved was accurate prediction of HLA-A and HLA-B alleles in most subjects.

In regard to this clone: Its matching antigen is unknown.

It was with 60 Vbeta and 13 Jbeta primers that the PCR ran. This table comes from immunoSEQ multiplex PCR, and its TCRdb copy is limited to in-frame clones, with some not included. The sample lists 150,000 to 200,000 clones; 75% to 90% were seen once. Donors likely had unrecorded immune exposures despite being nominally healthy when sampled. This CDR3 region has 14 residues. J was trimmed by 2 bases and V by 6 bases; bases with no gene match: 4. The V gene's germline CDR1 is MNHEY and CDR2 SVGAGI. The sequence was collected from a boy aged 2 to 10 in good health and CMV-seronegative. This chain connects TRBV6-5 to TRBJ1-3; 7 bases align to TRBD1. Sequenced: PBMCs. In DNA, the CDR3 is TGTGCCAGCAGCCTAGGGACAGCTGGAAACACCATATATTTT. Residues: CASSLGTAGNTIYF.